This T cell receptor (beta chain) stems from a study of PD-1 blockade in classical Hodgkin lymphoma. About the research overall: Patients got intravenous nivolumab 3 mg/kg every 2 weeks. Study findings and constraints: Nivolumab initiated under 1 year post-ASCT led to patient exclusion. A significant rise in TCR diversity was seen by C4D1 for CD4+ cells but not for CD8+ cells.

Time point described: cycle 4 day 1 (C4D1), after more than five weeks of nivolumab. Every single patient, without exception, relapsed after autologous stem cell transplantation, and brentuximab vedotin exposure varied. Regarding this clone: As yet, its antigen is unknown.

Profiled with immunoSEQ multiplex PCR; TCRdb holds only in-frame clones, not every one. The sample carries 15,000 to 20,000 clones, approximately 80% recorded once. Looked up from germline, CDR1 is SGHDT and CDR2 is YYEEEE. V lost 0 bases to trimming and J lost 13 bases; unmatched junction nucleotides: 11. The CDR3 has 16 residues. The sequence was obtained from a human donor with classical Hodgkin lymphoma. The chain joins TRBV5-6 to TRBJ1-6; TRBD1 matches at 9 bases. Sequencing was performed on peripheral blood mononuclear cells (PBMCs), taken before the fourth cycle of nivolumab. CDR3 loop: CASSLGDRAGDKPLHF. In DNA, the CDR3 is TGTGCCAGCAGCTTGGGGGACAGGGCTGGTGATAAGCCCCTCCACTTT.